This TCR beta chain was profiled in a study of shared clonotypes between healthy human individuals. This clone was picked up one time. Antigen: not known. Sorted-subset replicate PCRs used about 180 ng DNA, 25,000 to 30,000 T cell genomes. Assay used: immunoSEQ multiplex PCR; TCRdb lists only in-frame clones, some missing. The sample records a few million clones, 93% being singletons. The CDR3 runs 17 residues. Trimming took 0 bases from V and 0 from J, leaving 13 bases between them. Germline CDR1 SGHNT, CDR2 YYREEE (reference sequence). Study-level results: Shared clonotypes across all four donors exceeded non-shared ones in generation probability.

The rearrangement uses TRBV5-4 and TRBJ1-3; a weak D match, TRBD1 (6 bases). Sequencing was done on a sample of naive CD4+ T cells from PBMCs. Indicated subset: CD45RA+ positively selected. This TCR derives from a man aged 18-30 years in good health. Some clones in this sample may be carry-over from other donors' samples. The CDR3 here is CASSLEVDRLSGNTIYF. The CDR3 DNA is TGTGCCAGCAGCTTGGAGGTGGACAGACTCTCTGGAAACACCATATATTTT.